This TCR beta chain was recovered during a study of Ad26.COV2.S vaccination and SARS-CoV-2 variants. For the study at large: Each vaccinee took Ad26.COV2.S intramuscularly, once or twice 56 days apart.

The CDR3 extends over 13 amino acids. With V trimmed by 2 bases and J by 4 bases, 5 bases remained unmatched. Germline CDR1 is GTSNPN and CDR2 is SVGIG (reference sequence). The data were produced by immunoSEQ multiplex PCR, yet TCRdb's version contains in-frame clones alone and is incomplete. This sample has about 400,000 clones, with 70% to 90% found just once. The treatment here: roughly 20 received Ad26.COV2.S at low or high dose, single or two shots; a few received placebo; per-sample allocation not given. Samples were taken on day 63 after the first vaccine or placebo injection. Points on this clone: What it recognizes is unknown.

General observations from the study: Vaccine recipients surpassed placebo recipients in spike-specific TCR breadth. Total responses of T cells may have been underestimated by the analyses of TCR breadth and depth. Substantial breadth in spike-specific CD8+ and CD4+ T cell responses was reportedly seen after vaccination.

This receptor was taken from a person aged 18-65 years who received the Ad26.COV2.S COVID-19 vaccine or a placebo. The chain recombines TRBV30 with TRBJ2-7; 7 bases map to TRBD1. The specimen was peripheral blood, collected in a trial of Ad26.COV2.S vaccine versus placebo. The CDR3 sequence is CAWSWDSFYEQYF. As DNA, the CDR3 is TGTGCCTGGAGTTGGGACAGCTTTTACGAGCAGTACTTC.